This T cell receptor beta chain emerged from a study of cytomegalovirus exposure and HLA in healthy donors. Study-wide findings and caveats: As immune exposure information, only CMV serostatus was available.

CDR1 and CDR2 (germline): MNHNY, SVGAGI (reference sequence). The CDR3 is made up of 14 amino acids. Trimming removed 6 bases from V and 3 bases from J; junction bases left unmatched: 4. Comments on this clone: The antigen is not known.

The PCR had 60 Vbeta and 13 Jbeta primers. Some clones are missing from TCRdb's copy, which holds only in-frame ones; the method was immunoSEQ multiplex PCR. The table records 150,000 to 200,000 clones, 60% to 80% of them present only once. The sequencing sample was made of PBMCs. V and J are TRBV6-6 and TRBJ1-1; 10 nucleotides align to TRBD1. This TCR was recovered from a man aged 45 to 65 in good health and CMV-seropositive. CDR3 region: CASSTTGGYTEAFF. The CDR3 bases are TGTGCCAGCAGCACGACAGGGGGCTACACTGAAGCTTTCTTT.